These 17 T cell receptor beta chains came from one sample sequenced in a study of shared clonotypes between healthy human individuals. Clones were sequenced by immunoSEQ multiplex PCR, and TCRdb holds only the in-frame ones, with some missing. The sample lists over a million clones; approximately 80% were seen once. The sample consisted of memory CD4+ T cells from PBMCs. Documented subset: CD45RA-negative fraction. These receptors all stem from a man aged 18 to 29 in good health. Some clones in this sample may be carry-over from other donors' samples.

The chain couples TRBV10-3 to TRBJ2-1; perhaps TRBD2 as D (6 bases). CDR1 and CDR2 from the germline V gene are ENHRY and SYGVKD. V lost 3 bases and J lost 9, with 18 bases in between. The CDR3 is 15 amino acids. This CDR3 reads CAISDAQRRGAEQFF. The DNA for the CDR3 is TGTGCCATCAGTGATGCCCAGCGGAGGGGCGCTGAGCAGTTCTTC.

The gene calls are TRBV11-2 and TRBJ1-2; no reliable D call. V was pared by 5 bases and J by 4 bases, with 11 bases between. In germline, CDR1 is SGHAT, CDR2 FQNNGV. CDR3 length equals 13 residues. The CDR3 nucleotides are TGTGCCAGCAGCCCCATGTACGGCTATGGCTACACCTTC. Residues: CASSPMYGYGYTF.

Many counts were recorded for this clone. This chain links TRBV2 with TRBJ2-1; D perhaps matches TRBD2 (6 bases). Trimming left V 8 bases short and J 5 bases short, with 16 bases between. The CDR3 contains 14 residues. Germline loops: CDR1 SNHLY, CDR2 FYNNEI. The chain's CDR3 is CASDEGLINNEQFF. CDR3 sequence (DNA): TGTGCCAGCGATGAGGGACTGATTAACAATGAGCAGTTCTTC.

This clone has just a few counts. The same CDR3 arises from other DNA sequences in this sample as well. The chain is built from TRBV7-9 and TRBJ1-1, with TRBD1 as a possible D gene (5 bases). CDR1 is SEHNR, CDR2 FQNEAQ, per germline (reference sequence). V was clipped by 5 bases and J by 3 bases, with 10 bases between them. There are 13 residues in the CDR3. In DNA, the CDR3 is TGTGCCAGCAGCCTGCAGGGATACACTGAAGCTTTCTTT. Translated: CASSLQGYTEAFF.

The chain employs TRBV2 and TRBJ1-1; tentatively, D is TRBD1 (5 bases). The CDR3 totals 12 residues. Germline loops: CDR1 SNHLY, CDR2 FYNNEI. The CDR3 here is CASSRQGPEAFF. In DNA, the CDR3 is TGTGCGAGCTCCCGTCAGGGCCCTGAAGCTTTCTTT.

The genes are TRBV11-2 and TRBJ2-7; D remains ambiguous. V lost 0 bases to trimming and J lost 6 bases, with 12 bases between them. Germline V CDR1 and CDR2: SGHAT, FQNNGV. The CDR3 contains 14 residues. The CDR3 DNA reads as TGTGCCAGCAGCTTAGATCCCGAGTCCATCGAGCAGTACTTC. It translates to CASSLDPESIEQYF.

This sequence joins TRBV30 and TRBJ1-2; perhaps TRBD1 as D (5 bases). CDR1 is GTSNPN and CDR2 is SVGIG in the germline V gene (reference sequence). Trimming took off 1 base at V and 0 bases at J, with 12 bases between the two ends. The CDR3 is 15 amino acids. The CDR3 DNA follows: TGTGCCTGGAGTGATTTCAGGGCACCTAACTATGGCTACACCTTC. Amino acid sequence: CAWSDFRAPNYGYTF.

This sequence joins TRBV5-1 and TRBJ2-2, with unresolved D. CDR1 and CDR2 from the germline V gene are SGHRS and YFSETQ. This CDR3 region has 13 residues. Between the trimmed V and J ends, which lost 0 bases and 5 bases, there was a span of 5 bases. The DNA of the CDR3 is TGCGCCAGCAGCTTGGACCGGACCGGGGAGCTGTTTTTT. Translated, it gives CASSLDRTGELFF.

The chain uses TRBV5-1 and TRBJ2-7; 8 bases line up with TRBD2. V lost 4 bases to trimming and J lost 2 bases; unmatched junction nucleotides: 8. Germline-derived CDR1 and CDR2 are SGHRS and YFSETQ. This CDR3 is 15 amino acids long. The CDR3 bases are TGCGCCAGCAGCCCGGGACTAGTTTCCACCTACGAGCAGTACTTC. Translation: CASSPGLVSTYEQYF.

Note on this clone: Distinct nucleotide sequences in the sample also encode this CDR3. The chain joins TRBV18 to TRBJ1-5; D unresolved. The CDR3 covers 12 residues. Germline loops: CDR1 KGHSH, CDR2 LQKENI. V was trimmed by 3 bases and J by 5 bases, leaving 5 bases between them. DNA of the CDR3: TGTGCCAGCTCACCCGGGGATCAGCCCCAGCATTTT. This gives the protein CASSPGDQPQHF.

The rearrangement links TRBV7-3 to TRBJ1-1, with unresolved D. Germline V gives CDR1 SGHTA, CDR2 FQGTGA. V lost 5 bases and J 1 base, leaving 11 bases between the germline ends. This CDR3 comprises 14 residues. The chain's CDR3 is CASSPQSGNTEAFF. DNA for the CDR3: TGTGCCAGCAGCCCCCAATCAGGGAACACTGAAGCTTTCTTT.

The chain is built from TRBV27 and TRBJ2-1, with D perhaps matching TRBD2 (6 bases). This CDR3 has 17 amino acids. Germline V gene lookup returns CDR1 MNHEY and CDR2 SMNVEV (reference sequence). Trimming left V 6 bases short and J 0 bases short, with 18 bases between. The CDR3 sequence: CASSEFTGLSSYNEQFF. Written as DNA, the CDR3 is TGTGCCAGCAGCGAGTTCACGGGACTCAGCTCCTACAATGAGCAGTTCTTC.

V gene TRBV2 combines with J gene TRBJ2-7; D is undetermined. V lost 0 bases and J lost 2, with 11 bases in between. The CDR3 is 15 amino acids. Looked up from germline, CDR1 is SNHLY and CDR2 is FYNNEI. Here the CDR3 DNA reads TGTGCCAGCAGTGAAGCGCGCTCTTCGGCCTACGAGCAGTACTTC. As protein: CASSEARSSAYEQYF. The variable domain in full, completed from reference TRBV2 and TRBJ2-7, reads EPEVTQTPSHQVTQMGQEVILRCVPISNHLYFYWYRQILGQKVEFLVSFYNNEISEKSEIFDDQFSVERPDGSNFTLKIRSTKLEDSAMYFCASSEARSSAYEQYFGPGTRLTVT.

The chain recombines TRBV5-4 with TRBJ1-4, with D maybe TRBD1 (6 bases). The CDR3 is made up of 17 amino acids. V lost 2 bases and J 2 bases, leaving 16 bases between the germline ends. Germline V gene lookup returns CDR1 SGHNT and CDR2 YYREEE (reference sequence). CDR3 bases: TGTGCCAGCAGCTTTGGGGCAGGGGAAGGCACTAATGAAAAACTGTTTTTT. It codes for CASSFGAGEGTNEKLFF.

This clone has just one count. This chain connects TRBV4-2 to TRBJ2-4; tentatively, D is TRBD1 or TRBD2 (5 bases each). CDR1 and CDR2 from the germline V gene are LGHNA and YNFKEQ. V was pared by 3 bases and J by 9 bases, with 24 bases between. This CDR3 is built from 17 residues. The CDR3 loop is CASSQTLDGGIRGIQYF. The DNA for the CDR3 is TGTGCCAGCAGCCAGACCCTGGACGGAGGAATTAGGGGCATTCAGTACTTC.

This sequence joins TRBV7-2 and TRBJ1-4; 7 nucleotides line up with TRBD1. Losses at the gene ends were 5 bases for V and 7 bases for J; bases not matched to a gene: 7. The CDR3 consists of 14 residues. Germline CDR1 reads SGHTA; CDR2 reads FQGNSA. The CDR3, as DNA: TGTGCCAGCAGCCCCGACAGGGACTCTGAAAAACTGTTTTTT. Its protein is CASSPDRDSEKLFF.

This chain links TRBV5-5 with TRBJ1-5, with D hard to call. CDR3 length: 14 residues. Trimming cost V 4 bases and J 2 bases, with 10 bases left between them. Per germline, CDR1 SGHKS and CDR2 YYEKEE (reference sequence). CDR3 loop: CASSPTGGNQPQHF. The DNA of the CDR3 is TGTGCCAGCAGCCCTACTGGGGGCAATCAGCCCCAGCATTTT.